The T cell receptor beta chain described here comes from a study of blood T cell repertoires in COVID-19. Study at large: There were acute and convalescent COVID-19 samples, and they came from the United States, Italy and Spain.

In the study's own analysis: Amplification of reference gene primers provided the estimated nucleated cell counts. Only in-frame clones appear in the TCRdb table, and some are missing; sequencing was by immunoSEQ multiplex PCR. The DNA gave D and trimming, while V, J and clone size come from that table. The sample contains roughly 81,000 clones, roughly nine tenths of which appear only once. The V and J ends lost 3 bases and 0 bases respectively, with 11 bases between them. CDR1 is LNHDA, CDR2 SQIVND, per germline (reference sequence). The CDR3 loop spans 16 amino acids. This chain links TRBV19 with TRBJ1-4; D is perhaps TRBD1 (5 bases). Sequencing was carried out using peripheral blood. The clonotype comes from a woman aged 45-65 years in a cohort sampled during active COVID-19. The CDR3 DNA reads TGTGCCAGTAGTATGGGGCAGACTGCAACTAATGAAAAACTGTTTTTT. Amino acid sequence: CASSMGQTATNEKLFF. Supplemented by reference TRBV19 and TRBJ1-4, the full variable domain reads DGGITQSPKYLFRKEGQNVTLSCEQNLNHDAMYWYRQDPGQGLRLIYYSQIVNDFQKGDIAEGYSVSREKKESFPLTVTSAQKNPTAFYLCASSMGQTATNEKLFFGSGTQLSVL.